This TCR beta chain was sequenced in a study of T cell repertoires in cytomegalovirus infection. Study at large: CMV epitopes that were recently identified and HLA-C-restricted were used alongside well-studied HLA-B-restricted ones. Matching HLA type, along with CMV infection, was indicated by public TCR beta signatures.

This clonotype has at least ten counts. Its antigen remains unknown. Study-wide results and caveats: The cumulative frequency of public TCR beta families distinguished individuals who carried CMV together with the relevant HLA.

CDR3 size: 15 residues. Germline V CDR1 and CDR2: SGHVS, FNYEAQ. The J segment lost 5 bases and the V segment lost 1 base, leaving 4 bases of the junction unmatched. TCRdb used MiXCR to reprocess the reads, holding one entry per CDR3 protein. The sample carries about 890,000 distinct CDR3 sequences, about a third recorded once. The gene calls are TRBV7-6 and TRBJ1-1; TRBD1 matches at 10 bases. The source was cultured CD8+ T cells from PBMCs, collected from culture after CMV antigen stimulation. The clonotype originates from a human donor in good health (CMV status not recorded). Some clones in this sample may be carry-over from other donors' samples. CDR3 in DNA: TGTGCCAGCAGCTTAGGGACAGGGGGGGGGACTGAAGCTTTCTTT. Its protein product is CASSLGTGGGTEAFF.